These 11 T cell receptor beta chains came from one sample sequenced in a study of cytomegalovirus exposure and HLA in healthy donors. The study ran its PCR with 60 Vbeta and 13 Jbeta primers. Clones were read by immunoSEQ multiplex PCR, and TCRdb kept only the in-frame ones, dropping some. The sample lists 150,000 or so clones, 55% to 70% seen once, with 2.5% to 3.5% in the top ten. Sequencing was done on a sample of PBMCs. The source of these receptors is a woman in her thirties in good health and CMV-seropositive.

The chain links TRBV9 to TRBJ1-4; D is undetermined. The germline V gene has CDR1 SGDLS and CDR2 YYNGEE. The CDR3 is 13 residues long. V was shortened by 1 base and J by 5 bases, with 6 bases between the two germline ends. The CDR3: CASSVRSNEKLFF. CDR3 coding DNA: TGTGCCAGCAGCGTACGGAGCAATGAAAAACTGTTTTTT.

V gene TRBV28 combines with J gene TRBJ2-7, with 7 bases identical to TRBD2. The junction had 20 bases not matched to a gene; V was cut back by 0 bases and J by 0 bases. Germline CDR1 reads MDHEN; CDR2 reads SYDVKM. The CDR3 covers 21 residues. CDR3 residues: CASSLWIGGSSGGTSSYEQYF. The CDR3 bases are TGTGCCAGCAGTTTATGGATCGGGGGGTCCTCGGGAGGAACGAGCTCCTACGAGCAGTACTTC.

The chain has TRBV6-1 and TRBJ1-2; the match to TRBD1 covers 7 bases. The CDR3 contains 14 residues. Germline V gives CDR1 MNHNS, CDR2 SASEGT. Trimming removed 5 bases from V and 4 bases from J; junction bases left unmatched: 7. The CDR3 bases are TGTGCCAGCAGTCCTCAGGGACAGCTCTATGGCTACACCTTC. Translated: CASSPQGQLYGYTF.

This chain joins TRBV7-9 and TRBJ1-4, with TRBD1 matching over 7 bases. J gave up 8 bases and V 5 bases, and 23 bases lay outside the gene matches. The CDR3 loop spans 19 amino acids. Per germline, CDR1 SEHNR and CDR2 FQNEAQ (reference sequence). The CDR3 DNA reads as TGTGCCAGCAGCCGTGCGTGGTCGGGACAGCAGGTCGTGAGGGAAAAACTGTTTTTT. Translating it yields CASSRAWSGQQVVREKLFF.

The CDR3 loop reads CASSVLAENPFYEQYF. CDR3 nucleotides: TGTGCCAGCAGCGTACTAGCGGAGAACCCCTTTTACGAGCAGTACTTC. The chain joins TRBV9 to TRBJ2-7; TRBD2 matches 7 bases. Germline CDR1 reads SGDLS; CDR2 reads YYNGEE. This CDR3 contains 16 residues. J gave up 4 bases and V 1 base, and 11 bases lay outside the gene matches.

The V and J genes are TRBV2 and TRBJ2-7; 9 bases are a match to TRBD1. This CDR3 has 14 amino acids. Germline V gene lookup returns CDR1 SNHLY and CDR2 FYNNEI. The trim removed 8 bases at V and 7 bases at J, leaving 12 bases unmatched. CDR3 sequence (DNA): TGTGCCAGCCACGGGACAGGGTCTCTGGGGGAGCAGTACTTC. It translates to CASHGTGSLGEQYF. Combining the CDR3 with reference TRBV2 and TRBJ2-7 gives the whole variable domain EPEVTQTPSHQVTQMGQEVILRCVPISNHLYFYWYRQILGQKVEFLVSFYNNEISEKSEIFDDQFSVERPDGSNFTLKIRSTKLEDSAMYFCASHGTGSLGEQYFGPGTRLTVT.

This clone was seen only a few times. The V call is TRBV6-1, the J call TRBJ2-3; D is possibly TRBD2 (5 bases). Looked up from germline, CDR1 is MNHNS and CDR2 is SASEGT. The ends were cut back, 3 bases at V and 5 bases at J, with 6 bases in the middle. The CDR3 is 12 amino acids. CDR3: CASSDGLDTQYF. The CDR3 nucleotides read TGTGCCAGCAGTGATGGACTAGATACGCAGTATTTT.

The chain employs TRBV7-2 and TRBJ2-7, with D uncertain. The V gene lost 4 bases and the J gene lost 0 bases, with 10 bases spanning the gap. This CDR3 has 14 residues. Germline CDR1 reads SGHTA; CDR2 reads FQGNSA. The CDR3 bases are TGTGCCAGCAGCTCCCCGTCGAGCTCCTACGAGCAGTACTTC. Protein: CASSSPSSSYEQYF. Variable domain in full (rest from reference TRBV7-2 and TRBJ2-7): GAGVSQSPSNKVTEKGKDVELRCDPISGHTALYWYRQSLGQGLEFLIYFQGNSAPDKSGLPSDRFSAERTGGSVSTLTIQRTQQEDSAVYLCASSSPSSSYEQYFGPGTRLTVT.

The sample holds a few counts of this clone. The chain couples TRBV2 to TRBJ1-1; D not resolved. The V gene's germline CDR1 is SNHLY and CDR2 FYNNEI. V was pared by 1 base and J by 4 bases, with 10 bases between. The CDR3 has 14 amino acids. This CDR3 reads CASSEDGRSTEAFF. The CDR3 coding sequence is TGTGCCAGCAGTGAAGATGGAAGGAGCACTGAAGCTTTCTTT.

V gene TRBV18 combines with J gene TRBJ2-2; D unresolved. The CDR3 contains 12 residues. Trimming stripped 3 bases from V and 6 bases from J, with 5 bases between. Per germline, CDR1 KGHSH and CDR2 LQKENI. DNA for the CDR3: TGTGCCAGCTCACCGGCGGCCGGGGAGCTGTTTTTT. This sequence encodes CASSPAAGELFF.

The V gene is TRBV4-1, the J gene TRBJ2-7; tentatively, D is TRBD2 (6 bases). Germline CDR1 and CDR2: MGHRA and YSYEKL. This CDR3 region has 15 residues. With 4 bases removed from V and 4 bases from J, the gap between germline ends came to 17 bases. DNA for the CDR3: TGCGCCAGCAGCCCCGTTGAGGAGCGGGCTTACGAGCAGTACTTC. This codes for CASSPVEERAYEQYF.